The present T cell receptor (beta chain) was sequenced within a study of regulatory T cells in long-lasting Graves disease. Relying on iRepertoire HTBI primers and Arm-PCR of CDR3 regions, the team built TCR beta libraries. From the multiplex PCR reads, TCRdb called clonotypes with MiXCR, one entry per CDR3 protein. Counted here are a few hundred thousand distinct CDR3 sequences, 20% to 25% occurring once; the ten biggest clones make up 25% to 35%. There are many counts of this clonotype. The CDR3 is 15 residues long. Germline lookup yields CDR1 SGDLS and CDR2 YYNGEE. The trim removed 0 bases at V and 2 bases at J, leaving 4 bases unmatched. Time point indicated: persistent/refractory GD, antithyroid drugs over 5 years with positive TRAb. Researchers made the TCR library from RNA that was extracted from PBMCs.

The sequence came from a woman aged 40 to 50 with Graves disease. Material: peripheral blood mononuclear cells (PBMCs), obtained when the disease was refractory, from a patient treated with antithyroid drugs. The genes are TRBV9 and TRBJ2-5; TRBD2 agrees at 7 bases. CDR3 in amino acids: CASSVVPGGQETQYF. The CDR3 DNA reads as TGTGCCAGCAGCGTAGTGCCGGGAGGACAAGAGACCCAGTACTTC.